Below are 23 T cell receptor beta chains sequenced from a single sample in a study of read filtering for tumor transcriptome and immune sequencing. From about 400 ng of RNA, a library with molecular barcoded alpha/delta and beta/gamma adaptors was made. TCRdb re-analysed the reads in MiXCR, keeping a single row per CDR3 protein. The repertoire has 120,000 or so distinct CDR3 sequences, about an eighth of them found once; the top ten carry roughly 9.6%. The material sequenced was a population of CD138-negative cells sorted from bone marrow. The receptors here all came from a donor aged 40 or older with multiple myeloma.

This clonotype was observed a single time. Only one base separates this from a far larger clonotype, so it likely reflects a read error. This chain connects TRBV11-2 to TRBJ2-1; 7 positions agree with TRBD1. J lost 5 bases, V lost 5 bases, and 3 bases had no gene match. Germline assignment: CDR1 SGHAT and CDR2 FQNNGV. The CDR3 is 13 residues long. CDR3 sequence: CASSQDRDNEQFF. In DNA form, the CDR3 reads TGTGCCAGCAGCCAAGACAGGGACAATGAGCAGTTCTTC.

This clonotype showed up many times. This chain links TRBV23-1 with TRBJ2-2, with TRBD1 matching over 7 bases. TRBV23-1 is an ORF, with its function uncertain. The CDR3 sequence is 15 residues long. Trimming at V came to 2 bases and at J to 4 bases, leaving 4 bases not matched to a gene. The CDR3 reads CASSQGTEGTGELFF. DNA of the CDR3: TGCGCCAGCAGTCAAGGGACAGAGGGCACCGGGGAGCTGTTTTTT.

The table lists this clonotype with many counts. This chain joins TRBV7-2 and TRBJ2-2; 8 bases agree with TRBD2. Germline CDR1 SGHTA, CDR2 FQGNSA. The CDR3 runs 16 residues. V was pared by 2 bases and J by 5 bases, with 7 bases of the junction left unmatched. This CDR3 is CASSLWERENTGELFF. The CDR3 nucleotides read TGTGCCAGCAGCTTATGGGAGCGGGAGAATACCGGGGAGCTGTTTTTT. Supplemented by reference TRBV7-2 and TRBJ2-2, the full variable domain reads GAGVSQSPSNKVTEKGKDVELRCDPISGHTALYWYRQSLGQGLEFLIYFQGNSAPDKSGLPSDRFSAERTGGSVSTLTIQRTQQEDSAVYLCASSLWERENTGELFFGEGSRLTVL.

This clonotype has at least ten counts. The V and J genes are TRBV6-5 and TRBJ2-1; D might be TRBD2 (6 bases). Trimming stripped 6 bases from V and 0 bases from J, with 12 bases between. Germline-derived CDR1 and CDR2 are MNHEY and SVGAGI. The CDR3 contains 15 residues. CDR3 sequence: CASRIGGDSYNEQFF. In nucleotides, the CDR3 is TGTGCCAGCAGAATCGGGGGTGACTCCTACAATGAGCAGTTCTTC.

This clonotype came up many times. The chain recombines TRBV7-2 with TRBJ2-2; weak D call: TRBD1 (6 bases). CDR1 is SGHTA and CDR2 is FQGNSA in the germline V gene. Deletions cut 0 bases from V and 6 bases from J, with 8 bases between. This CDR3 is 14 amino acids long. CDR3 residues: CASSLAKGAGELFF. The CDR3 DNA reads TGTGCCAGCAGCTTAGCGAAGGGGGCCGGGGAGCTGTTTTTT. The variable domain in full, completed from reference TRBV7-2 and TRBJ2-2, reads GAGVSQSPSNKVTEKGKDVELRCDPISGHTALYWYRQSLGQGLEFLIYFQGNSAPDKSGLPSDRFSAERTGGSVSTLTIQRTQQEDSAVYLCASSLAKGAGELFFGEGSRLTVL.

The chain has TRBV10-1 and TRBJ2-3; 10 bases match TRBD2. The J segment lost 1 base and the V segment lost 11 bases, leaving 3 bases of the junction unmatched. CDR1 is WNHNN and CDR2 is SYGVQD in the germline V gene (reference sequence). CDR3 size: 13 residues. The CDR3 sequence: CAGTSGGTDTQYF. The CDR3 nucleotides read TGCGCCGGCACTAGCGGGGGCACAGATACGCAGTATTTT.

V is TRBV7-2 and J is TRBJ2-3, with unresolved D. V was cut by 5 bases and J by 7 bases, with 7 bases left in between. The CDR3 consists of 11 residues. CDR1 is SGHTA, CDR2 FQGNSA, per germline. The CDR3 DNA is TGTGCCAGCAGCAGCCGGTATACGCAGTATTTT. It is translated as CASSSRYTQYF.

V usage is TRBV24-1 and J usage is TRBJ2-2; D gene uncertain. The CDR3 loop spans 13 amino acids. CDR1 is KGHDR, CDR2 SFDVKD, per germline. V was cut by 11 bases and J by 3 bases, with 12 bases left in between. CDR3 residues: CAISAGYTGELFF. The DNA of the CDR3 is TGTGCCATCAGCGCCGGGTACACCGGGGAGCTGTTTTTT.

This clonotype was observed at least ten times. The CDR3 sequence: CASSFPLQGAGTEAFF. The CDR3, as DNA: TGTGCCAGCAGTTTCCCTTTACAGGGGGCAGGAACTGAAGCTTTCTTT. The chain carries TRBV28 and TRBJ1-1; 9 bases fit TRBD1. The CDR3 runs to 16 residues. Trimming removed 3 bases from V and 5 bases from J; junction bases left unmatched: 10. Per the germline V gene, CDR1 is MDHEN and CDR2 is SYDVKM.

Many counts were recorded for this clonotype. CDR3 nucleotides: TGCGCCAGCAGCGAGGACAGGAGACCCTACGAGCAGTACTTC. Protein sequence: CASSEDRRPYEQYF. V is TRBV5-1 and J is TRBJ2-7; the match to TRBD1 covers 7 bases. CDR3 length: 14 residues. J gave up 2 bases and V 4 bases, and 6 bases lay outside the gene matches. The germline V gene encodes CDR1 SGHRS and CDR2 YFSETQ. Using reference TRBV5-1 and TRBJ2-7 for the parts outside the CDR3, the full variable domain is KAGVTQTPRYLIKTRGQQVTLSCSPISGHRSVSWYQQTPGQGLQFLFEYFSETQRNKGNFPGRFSGRQFSNSRSEMNVSTLELGDSALYLCASSEDRRPYEQYFGPGTRLTVT.

This clonotype was counted between two and nine times. This chain links TRBV12-3 or TRBV12-4 with TRBJ2-5, with TRBD2 matching over 9 bases. The V and J ends lost 3 bases and 7 bases, in that order; junction bases with no gene match: 9. This CDR3 has 15 residues. The CDR3: CASSFIAGGRRTQYF. DNA of the CDR3: TGTGCCAGCAGTTTTATTGCGGGGGGGCGGAGGACCCAGTACTTC.

This clonotype was seen many times. This chain links TRBV12-3 or TRBV12-4 with TRBJ2-3; 7 bases map to TRBD1. CDR3 length: 13 residues. Losses at the gene ends were 5 bases for V and 4 bases for J; bases not matched to a gene: 3. The CDR3: CASSPGTADTQYF. The DNA for the CDR3 is TGTGCCAGCAGTCCAGGGACAGCAGATACGCAGTATTTT.

This clonotype appeared many times. The chain carries TRBV7-9 and TRBJ2-2; 7 nucleotides align to TRBD1. V was clipped by 2 bases and J by 4 bases; unmatched bases: 19. Germline-derived CDR1 and CDR2 are SEHNR and FQNEAQ (reference sequence). This CDR3 has 20 residues. CDR3 region: CASSLPSEDRDRRLTGELFF. The CDR3 DNA reads as TGTGCCAGCAGCTTACCTTCGGAAGACCGGGACAGACGACTCACCGGGGAGCTGTTTTTT.

This clonotype showed up just a few times. Since a much larger clone is just one base distant, this may be a read error. The final CDR3 position lacks the conserved phenylalanine or tryptophan, pointing to a likely read error. The V and J genes are TRBV6-5 and TRBJ2-7, with D tentatively TRBD2 (6 bases). The germline V gene has CDR1 MNHEY and CDR2 SVGAGI. The CDR3 consists of 15 residues. V lost 3 bases and J 0 bases, leaving 12 bases between the germline ends. The CDR3 sequence: CASSYSGYSSYEQYL. The CDR3 nucleotides are TGTGCCAGCAGTTATAGCGGTTATAGCTCCTACGAGCAGTACCTC.

The sample holds many counts of this clonotype. The chain uses TRBV27 and TRBJ2-7, with 8 bases that match TRBD2. This CDR3 has 17 residues. Germline assignment: CDR1 MNHEY and CDR2 SMNVEV (reference sequence). V trimming: 5 bases; J trimming: 2 bases; junction bases outside the gene matches: 14. Here the CDR3 reads CASSTPGIAGHPYEQYF. For the CDR3, the DNA is TGTGCCAGCAGTACTCCGGGGATAGCGGGACACCCCTACGAGCAGTACTTC.

In regard to this clonotype: A much larger clone sits a single nucleotide away, making a read error possible. The rearrangement uses TRBV7-9 and TRBJ2-3; 8 positions match TRBD1. This CDR3 has 15 amino acids. Germline CDR1 reads SEHNR; CDR2 reads FQNEAQ (reference sequence). The CDR3 loop is CASSPAGQGTDTLYF. The DNA of the CDR3 is TGTGCCAGCAGTCCAGCAGGACAGGGCACAGATACGCTGTATTTT.

In this sample, this clonotype turned up many times. The V gene is TRBV5-1, the J gene TRBJ2-1, with 8 nucleotides matching TRBD2. Germline CDR1 and CDR2: SGHRS and YFSETQ. This CDR3 is built from 15 residues. V gave up 3 bases and J gave up 7 bases; unmatched junction bases: 9. CDR3 DNA: TGCGCCAGCAGCTCCGGGACTAGTACGCATAATGAGCAGTTCTTC. Amino acids: CASSSGTSTHNEQFF.

This clonotype was recorded many times. The chain combines TRBV5-1 with TRBJ2-5; D might be TRBD1 (5 bases). Trimming pared 4 bases from V and 5 bases from J, leaving 15 bases between. Germline V gene sequence: CDR1 SGHRS, CDR2 YFSETQ. The CDR3 totals 14 residues. Here the CDR3 DNA reads TGCGCCAGCAGCCAGACAGAGAGGCGTGAGACCCAGTACTTC. Amino acid sequence: CASSQTERRETQYF.

Worth noting for this clonotype: A much larger clone lies one base from this, so it may be a read error. This chain connects TRBV30 to TRBJ2-2; D is possibly TRBD1 or TRBD2 (5 bases each). Germline CDR1 reads GTSNPN; CDR2 reads SVGIG (reference sequence). The CDR3 sequence is 14 residues long. Here the CDR3 reads CAWSVGLDTGEPFF. For the CDR3, the DNA is TGTGCCTGGAGCGTGGGGCTCGATACCGGGGAGCCGTTTTTT.

This clonotype has at least ten counts. The chain carries TRBV29-1 and TRBJ2-1, with D possibly called TRBD1 or TRBD2 (5 bases each). This CDR3 has 16 residues. Trimming stripped 6 bases from V and 0 bases from J, with 18 bases between. From germline, CDR1 is SQVTM and CDR2 ANQGSEA. The DNA of the CDR3 is TGCAGCGTCGGCAGGGAGACCCGAAGCTCCTACAATGAGCAGTTCTTC. Amino acid sequence: CSVGRETRSSYNEQFF.

This clonotype was detected ten times or more. The chain is built from TRBV20-1 and TRBJ2-3, with D uncertain. Germline V lookup: CDR1 DFQATT, CDR2 SNEGSKA (reference sequence). The CDR3 is 12 residues long. V was pared by 2 bases and J by 3 bases, with 6 bases between. This CDR3 is CSARPSTDTQYF. CDR3 sequence (DNA): TGCAGTGCTAGACCAAGTACAGATACGCAGTATTTT.

This clonotype came up a few times. The genes are TRBV7-6 and TRBJ2-2; the match to TRBD2 covers 10 bases. CDR3 size: 16 residues. V lost 1 base and J lost 6; bases outside the gene matches: 5. CDR1 and CDR2 from the germline V gene are SGHVS and FNYEAQ. In nucleotides, the CDR3 is TGTGCCAGCAGCTTAGAATACGGGACTAGCGCCGGGGAGCTGTTTTTT. It codes for CASSLEYGTSAGELFF.

In its sample, this clonotype was seen many times. This chain joins TRBV20-1 and TRBJ1-5, with D perhaps matching TRBD1 (5 bases). Trimming pared 5 bases from V and 4 bases from J, leaving 15 bases between. Germline V gene lookup returns CDR1 DFQATT and CDR2 SNEGSKA (reference sequence). There are 14 residues in the CDR3. DNA for the CDR3: TGCAGTGCTGGAACCGGGACGGGGAATCAGCCCCAGCATTTT. It is translated as CSAGTGTGNQPQHF.